This T cell receptor (beta chain) was retrieved from a study of monozygotic twins with inflammatory bowel disease. Reanalyzing the 5' RACE reads, TCRdb keeps one entry per CDR3 protein, without DNA. Seen in this sample are tens of thousands of distinct CDR3 sequences; the ten most common clones hold roughly 7.4%. CDR1 is MNHEY and CDR2 is SVGAGI in the germline V gene. The CDR3 consists of 15 residues. J is TRBJ1-1 and V is TRBV6-5; lacking DNA, the TRBD1 call made by TCRdb goes unchecked. Material: blood. The receptor was isolated from a human donor with ulcerative colitis or Crohn's disease, or a healthy co-twin of an affected twin (not recorded which). The CDR3 sequence is CASSWGRGEGTEAFF.